The 10 T cell receptor beta chains presented below share a single source sample, sequenced in a study of monozygotic twins with cystic fibrosis. Assay: immunoSEQ multiplex PCR; the TCRdb copy retains only in-frame clones and omits some. The table records nearly 25,000 clones, more than 85% of them present only once. Material for sequencing was blood. These receptors all come from a girl aged 2-10 years with cystic fibrosis.

The gene calls are TRBV28 and TRBJ1-2, with a possible D match to TRBD1 (5 bases). Per the germline V gene, CDR1 is MDHEN and CDR2 is SYDVKM. This CDR3 has 13 residues. Trimming removed 5 bases at V and 2 bases at J, with 9 bases between. CDR3 nucleotides: TGTGCCAGCAGTGCCCGGGACAACTATGGCTACACCTTC. Its translation is CASSARDNYGYTF.

V gene TRBV15 combines with J gene TRBJ1-1, with unresolved D. The CDR3 spans 16 residues. The germline V and J ends were trimmed by 9 bases and 4 bases, with 24 bases remaining between them. Germline CDR1 is LNHNV and CDR2 is YYDKDF (reference sequence). The CDR3 spells CATTGDVGTGSTEAFF. In DNA, the CDR3 is TGTGCCACTACGGGAGATGTTGGCACCGGTAGCACTGAAGCTTTCTTT.

This chain connects TRBV9 to TRBJ2-1; TRBD2 matches at 10 bases. Germline V gives CDR1 SGDLS, CDR2 YYNGEE. The CDR3 runs 15 residues. The V segment lost 4 bases and the J segment 8 bases; nucleotides outside the gene matches: 9. In nucleotides, the CDR3 is TGTGCCAGCAGCCCCAGCGGGGGGGGCGGAGATGAGCAGTTCTTC. Translating gives CASSPSGGGGDEQFF.

The V and J genes are TRBV7-8 and TRBJ1-6, with 8 bases identical to TRBD1. V lost 1 base, J lost 1 base, and 3 bases stayed unmatched. CDR1 is SGHVS, CDR2 FQNEAQ, per germline. This CDR3 region has 17 residues. DNA for the CDR3: TGTGCCAGCAGCTTAGAACAGGGGGTATCCTATAATTCACCCCTCCACTTT. Protein sequence: CASSLEQGVSYNSPLHF.

This clone was seen more than once but under ten times. CDR3 sequence reads: CASSVTRVPGNTIYF. CDR3 nucleotides: TGTGCCAGCAGTGTAACGCGGGTCCCTGGAAACACCATATATTTT. J is TRBJ1-3 and V is TRBV2; D is undetermined. CDR1 and CDR2 (germline): SNHLY, FYNNEI. V dropped 4 bases and J dropped 2 bases, with 12 bases sitting between them. The CDR3 length is 15 residues. Drawing the rest from reference TRBV2 and TRBJ1-3, the complete variable domain is EPEVTQTPSHQVTQMGQEVILRCVPISNHLYFYWYRQILGQKVEFLVSFYNNEISEKSEIFDDQFSVERPDGSNFTLKIRSTKLEDSAMYFCASSVTRVPGNTIYFGEGSWLTVV.

This clone was seen a single time. The chain uses TRBV5-6 and TRBJ1-4; 7 bases are a match to TRBD1. V shed 3 bases, J shed 3 bases, and the junction held 2 bases outside the gene matches. Germline CDR1 is SGHDT and CDR2 is YYEEEE. This CDR3 is built from 14 residues. Written as DNA, the CDR3 is TGTGCCAGCAGCTCAGGGGGGGCTAATGAAAAACTGTTTTTT. Its translation: CASSSGGANEKLFF. Looking up the rest from reference TRBV5-6 and TRBJ1-4 gives the full variable domain: DAGVTQSPTHLIKTRGQQVTLRCSPKSGHDTVSWYQQALGQGPQFIFQYYEEEERQRGNFPDRFSGHQFPNYSSELNVNALLLGDSALYLCASSSGGANEKLFFGSGTQLSVL.

This clone is a singleton in its sample. J is TRBJ1-5 and V is TRBV21-1; the D call of TRBD1 is as the table states it, not checked on the DNA. TRBV21-1 is a pseudogene segment. The CDR3 loop spans 17 amino acids. The CDR3 coding sequence is TGTGCCAGCAGCAAAGGGCAGGGTGAAAATAGCAATCAGCCCCAGCATTTT. Its translation is CASSKGQGENSNQPQHF.

The V and J genes are TRBV4-3 and TRBJ2-7; 11 bases line up with TRBD2. The CDR3 runs 14 residues. Germline CDR1 LGHNA, CDR2 YSLEER. Trimming cost V 4 bases and J 4 bases; bases outside gene matches: 3. The CDR3, as DNA: TGCGCCAGCAGCCCTAGCGGGGGGCCGTACGAGCAGTACTTC. This translates into CASSPSGGPYEQYF.

This sequence joins TRBV19 and TRBJ1-5, with unresolved D. Germline V CDR1 and CDR2: LNHDA, SQIVND (reference sequence). The CDR3 runs to 15 residues. V shed 5 bases and J shed 3 bases, with 14 bases lying between them. As DNA, the CDR3 is TGTGCCAGTAGTTTGATTTGGGCTAACAATCAGCCCCAGCATTTT. Residues: CASSLIWANNQPQHF.

With respect to this clone: The junction shows a germline mismatch at one end, possibly a read error. This chain joins TRBV7-8 and TRBJ1-1; 7 positions match TRBD1. The CDR3 runs 13 residues. Germline values: CDR1 SGHVS, CDR2 FQNEAQ. The chain's CDR3 is CASSTYRGTETFF. The CDR3 nucleotides are TGTGCCAGCAGCACATACAGGGGTACTGAAACTTTCTTT.